The present T cell receptor (beta chain) was sequenced within a study of CD8 T cells in Susac syndrome. Treatment-naive patients with stable or active relapsing-remitting disease were the multiple sclerosis controls. Random hexamers were used to reverse transcribe about 0.5 to 1 ug of RNA. TCR beta CDR3 was amplified by immunoSEQ covering 54 Vbeta and 13 Jbeta. MiXCR, applied by TCRdb to the immunoSEQ multiplex PCR reads, yields one record per CDR3 protein. Altogether about 150,000 distinct CDR3 sequences are present, under 95% being singletons, with the ten largest covering about 0.088%. The sequenced sample was CD4+ T cells from PBMCs. This clonotype was sampled from a human donor with multiple sclerosis.

The CDR3 nucleotides read TGCAGTGCTATATCCGGGACAGGGAGCACAGATACGCAGTATTTT. Its protein is CSAISGTGSTDTQYF. The chain couples TRBV20-1 to TRBJ2-3, with TRBD1 matching 9 bases. J lost 0 bases, V lost 4 bases, and 5 bases had no gene match. Germline CDR1 DFQATT, CDR2 SNEGSKA (reference sequence). This CDR3 comprises 15 residues.